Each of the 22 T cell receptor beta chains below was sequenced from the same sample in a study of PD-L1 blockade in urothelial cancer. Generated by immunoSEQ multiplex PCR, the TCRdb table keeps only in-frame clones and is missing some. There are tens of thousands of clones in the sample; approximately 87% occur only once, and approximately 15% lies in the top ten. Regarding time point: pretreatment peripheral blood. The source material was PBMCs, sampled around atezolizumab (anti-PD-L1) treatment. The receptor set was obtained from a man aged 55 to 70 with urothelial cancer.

The CDR3: CASSYSAPGEKLFF. Written as DNA, the CDR3 is TGTGCCAGCAGTTACTCCGCCCCGGGTGAAAAACTGTTTTTT. The rearrangement joins TRBV6-5 to TRBJ1-4; no clear D. The CDR3 covers 14 residues. From germline, CDR1 is MNHEY and CDR2 SVGAGI. Trimming took off 0 bases at V and 7 bases at J, with 9 bases between the two ends.

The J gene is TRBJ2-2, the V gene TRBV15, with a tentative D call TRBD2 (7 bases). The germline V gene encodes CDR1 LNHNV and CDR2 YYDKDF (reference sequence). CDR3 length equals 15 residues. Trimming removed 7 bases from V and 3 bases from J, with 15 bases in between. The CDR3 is CATTAGAPDTGELFF. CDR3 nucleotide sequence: TGTGCCACCACGGCGGGGGCCCCTGACACCGGGGAGCTGTTTTTT.

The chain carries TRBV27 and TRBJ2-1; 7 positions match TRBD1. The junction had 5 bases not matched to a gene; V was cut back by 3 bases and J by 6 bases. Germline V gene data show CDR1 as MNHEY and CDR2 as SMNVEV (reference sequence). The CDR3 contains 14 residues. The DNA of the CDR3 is TGTGCCAGCAGTTTGGCCAGGACAGGCAATGAGCAGTTCTTC. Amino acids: CASSLARTGNEQFF.

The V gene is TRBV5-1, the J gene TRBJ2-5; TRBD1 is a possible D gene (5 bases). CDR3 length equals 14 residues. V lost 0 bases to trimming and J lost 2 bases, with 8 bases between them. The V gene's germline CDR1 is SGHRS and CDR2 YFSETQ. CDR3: CASSLAKGQETQYF. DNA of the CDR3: TGCGCCAGCAGCTTGGCCAAGGGGCAAGAGACCCAGTACTTC.

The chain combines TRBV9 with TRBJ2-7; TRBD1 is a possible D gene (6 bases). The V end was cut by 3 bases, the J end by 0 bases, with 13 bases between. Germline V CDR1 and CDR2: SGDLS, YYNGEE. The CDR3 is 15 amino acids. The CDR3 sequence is CASSGGPTGSYEQYF. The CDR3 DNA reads TGTGCCAGCAGCGGGGGGCCGACAGGCTCCTACGAGCAGTACTTC.

The DNA for the CDR3 is TGTGCCAGTAGCGGGAGGGGTAATGAGCAGTTCTTC. It specifies CASSGRGNEQFF. This chain uses TRBV7-6 with TRBJ2-1; TRBD2 agrees at 11 bases. The junction had 2 bases not matched to a gene; V was cut back by 9 bases and J by 7 bases. This CDR3 is built from 12 residues. Looked up from germline, CDR1 is SGHVS and CDR2 is FNYEAQ.

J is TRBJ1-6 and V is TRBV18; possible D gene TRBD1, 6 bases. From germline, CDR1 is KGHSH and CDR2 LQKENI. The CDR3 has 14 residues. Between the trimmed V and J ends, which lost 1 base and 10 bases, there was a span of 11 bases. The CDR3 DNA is TGTGCCAGCTCACCACGGCAGGGGTACTCACCCCTCCACTTT. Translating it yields CASSPRQGYSPLHF.

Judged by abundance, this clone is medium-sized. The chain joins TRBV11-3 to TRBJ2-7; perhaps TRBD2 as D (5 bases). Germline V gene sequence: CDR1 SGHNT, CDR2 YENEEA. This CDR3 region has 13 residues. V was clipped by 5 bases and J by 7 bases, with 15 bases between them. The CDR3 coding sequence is TGTGCCAGCAGCGAACGGGATCCGGGGGAGCAGTACTTC. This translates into CASSERDPGEQYF.

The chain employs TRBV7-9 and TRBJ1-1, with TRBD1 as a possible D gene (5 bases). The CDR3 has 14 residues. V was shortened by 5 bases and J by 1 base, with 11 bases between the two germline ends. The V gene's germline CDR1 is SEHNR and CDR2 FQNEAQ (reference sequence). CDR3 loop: CASSQRTRNTEAFF. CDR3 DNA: TGTGCCAGCAGCCAAAGGACACGGAACACTGAAGCTTTCTTT.

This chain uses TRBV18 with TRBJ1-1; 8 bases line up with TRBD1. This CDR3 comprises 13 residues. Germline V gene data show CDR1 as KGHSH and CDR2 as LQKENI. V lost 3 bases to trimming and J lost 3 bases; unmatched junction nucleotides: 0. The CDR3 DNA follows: TGTGCCAGCTCACCGGGACAGGACACTGAAGCTTTCTTT. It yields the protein CASSPGQDTEAFF.

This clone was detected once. The CDR3, as DNA: TGCAGCGTAAGACAGGGGAGGGGGACAGATACGCAGTATTTT. It yields the protein CSVRQGRGTDTQYF. J is TRBJ2-3 and V is TRBV29-1; D may be TRBD1 (8 bases). In germline, CDR1 is SQVTM, CDR2 ANQGSEA. V was pared by 6 bases and J by 3 bases, with 16 bases between. CDR3 length: 14 residues.

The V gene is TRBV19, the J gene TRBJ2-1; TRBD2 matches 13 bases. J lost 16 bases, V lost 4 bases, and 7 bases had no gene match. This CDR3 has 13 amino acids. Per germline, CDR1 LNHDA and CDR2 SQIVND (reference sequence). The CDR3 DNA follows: TGTGCCAGTAGTACTGGACTAGCGGGAGTCGTATTCTTC. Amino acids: CASSTGLAGVVFF. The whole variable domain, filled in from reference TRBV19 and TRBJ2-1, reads DGGITQSPKYLFRKEGQNVTLSCEQNLNHDAMYWYRQDPGQGLRLIYYSQIVNDFQKGDIAEGYSVSREKKESFPLTVTSAQKNPTAFYLCASSTGLAGVVFFGPGTRLTVL.

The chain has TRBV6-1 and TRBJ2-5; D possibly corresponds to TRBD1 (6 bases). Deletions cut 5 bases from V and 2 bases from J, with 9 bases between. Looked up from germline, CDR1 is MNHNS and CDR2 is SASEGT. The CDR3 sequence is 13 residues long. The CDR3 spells CASSFGQQETQYF. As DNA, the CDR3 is TGTGCCAGCAGTTTCGGACAGCAAGAGACCCAGTACTTC.

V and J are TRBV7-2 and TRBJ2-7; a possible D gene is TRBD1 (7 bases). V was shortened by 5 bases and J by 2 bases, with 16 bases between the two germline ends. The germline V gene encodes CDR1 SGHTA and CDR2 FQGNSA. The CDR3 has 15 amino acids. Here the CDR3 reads CASSPSGQGAYEQYF. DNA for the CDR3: TGTGCCAGCAGCCCAAGCGGGCAGGGGGCCTACGAGCAGTACTTC.

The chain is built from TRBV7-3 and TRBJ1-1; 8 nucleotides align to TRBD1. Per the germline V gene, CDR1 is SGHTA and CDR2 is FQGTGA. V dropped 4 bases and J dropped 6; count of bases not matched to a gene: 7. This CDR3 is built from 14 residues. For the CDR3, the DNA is TGTGCCAGCAGCTCTGGACAGGGTATCTCTGAAGCTTTCTTT. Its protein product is CASSSGQGISEAFF.

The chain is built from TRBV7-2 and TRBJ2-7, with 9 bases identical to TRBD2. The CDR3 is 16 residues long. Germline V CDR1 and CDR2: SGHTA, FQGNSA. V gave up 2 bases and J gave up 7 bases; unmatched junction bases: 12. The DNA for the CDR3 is TGTGCCAGCAGCTTATACCAGGTAGCGGGAGCCGGAGAGCAGTACTTC. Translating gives CASSLYQVAGAGEQYF.

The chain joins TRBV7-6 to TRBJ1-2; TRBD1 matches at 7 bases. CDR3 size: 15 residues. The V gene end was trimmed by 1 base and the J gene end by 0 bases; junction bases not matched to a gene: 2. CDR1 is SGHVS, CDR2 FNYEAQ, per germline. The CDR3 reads CASSLGTGANYGYTF. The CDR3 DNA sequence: TGTGCCAGCAGCTTAGGTACAGGGGCTAACTATGGCTACACCTTC.

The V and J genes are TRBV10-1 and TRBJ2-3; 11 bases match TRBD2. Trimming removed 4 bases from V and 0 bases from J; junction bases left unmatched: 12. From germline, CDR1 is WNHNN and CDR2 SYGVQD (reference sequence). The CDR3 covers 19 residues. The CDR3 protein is CASSGETSGIRLSTDTQYF. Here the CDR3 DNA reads TGCGCCAGCAGTGGGGAGACTAGCGGGATTCGTCTTAGCACAGATACGCAGTATTTT.

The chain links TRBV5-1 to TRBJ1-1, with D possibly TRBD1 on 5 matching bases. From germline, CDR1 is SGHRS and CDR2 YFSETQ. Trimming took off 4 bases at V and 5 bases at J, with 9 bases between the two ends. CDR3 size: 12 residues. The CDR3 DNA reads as TGCGCCAGCAGCCAGGACAAAACTGAAGCTTTCTTT. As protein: CASSQDKTEAFF.

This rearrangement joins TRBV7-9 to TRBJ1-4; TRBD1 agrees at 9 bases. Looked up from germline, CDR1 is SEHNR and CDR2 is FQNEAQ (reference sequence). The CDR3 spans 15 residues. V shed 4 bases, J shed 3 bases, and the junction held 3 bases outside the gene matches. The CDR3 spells CASSWWTGANEKLFF. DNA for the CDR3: TGTGCCAGCAGCTGGTGGACAGGGGCTAATGAAAAACTGTTTTTT. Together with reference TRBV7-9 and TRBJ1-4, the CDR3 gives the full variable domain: DTGVSQNPRHKITKRGQNVTFRCDPISEHNRLYWYRQTLGQGPEFLTYFQNEAQLEKSRLLSDRFSAERPKGSFSTLEIQRTEQGDSAMYLCASSWWTGANEKLFFGSGTQLSVL.

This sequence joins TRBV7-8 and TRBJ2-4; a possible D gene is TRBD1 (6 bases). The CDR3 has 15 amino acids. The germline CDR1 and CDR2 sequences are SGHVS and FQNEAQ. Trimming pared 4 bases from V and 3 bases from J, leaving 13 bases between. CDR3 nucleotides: TGTGCCAGCAGCTCACAGGGACGGGACAAAAACATTCAGTACTTC. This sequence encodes CASSSQGRDKNIQYF.

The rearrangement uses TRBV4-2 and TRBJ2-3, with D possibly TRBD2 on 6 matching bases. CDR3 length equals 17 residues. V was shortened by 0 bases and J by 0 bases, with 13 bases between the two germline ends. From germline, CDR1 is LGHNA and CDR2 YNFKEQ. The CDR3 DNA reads TGTGCCAGCAGCCAAGAACCCACGGGACTTAGCACAGATACGCAGTATTTT. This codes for CASSQEPTGLSTDTQYF.